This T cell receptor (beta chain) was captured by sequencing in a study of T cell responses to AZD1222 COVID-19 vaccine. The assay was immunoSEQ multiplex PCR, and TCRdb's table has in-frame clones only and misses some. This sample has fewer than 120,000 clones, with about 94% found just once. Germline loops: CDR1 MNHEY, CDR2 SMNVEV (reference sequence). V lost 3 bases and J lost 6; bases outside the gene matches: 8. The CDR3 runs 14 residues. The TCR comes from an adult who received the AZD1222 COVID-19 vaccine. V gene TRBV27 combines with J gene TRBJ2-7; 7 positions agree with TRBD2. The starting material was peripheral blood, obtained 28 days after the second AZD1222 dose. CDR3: CASSFGGRAVEQYF. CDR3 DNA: TGTGCCAGCAGTTTTGGAGGGAGGGCCGTCGAGCAGTACTTC.